This T cell receptor (beta chain) was recorded in a study of cytomegalovirus exposure and HLA in healthy donors. About the research overall: Among the 398 genotyped donors, 81% were placed in the Caucasian-associated ancestry cluster. Study-level results: Presence/absence results assume similar sequencing depth per donor, which may not hold.

PCR was performed using 60 Vbeta and 13 Jbeta primers. In the original workflow: Roughly 76 million unique TCR beta chains, around 10 million of them shared, were counted by a later analysis. The method was immunoSEQ multiplex PCR; TCRdb's version includes in-frame clones alone and lacks a portion of them. V and J calls and clone size are given by that table; D and trimming were obtained from the DNA. The table shows about 120,000 clones, with 74% occurring only once. Germline V gene data show CDR1 as SGHTS and CDR2 as YDEGEE. The junction had 1 base not matched to a gene; V was cut back by 0 bases and J by 0 bases. This CDR3 has 16 amino acids. As regards this clone: Its antigen is not known.

This donor's CMV serostatus is unrecorded. The rearrangement links TRBV5-8 to TRBJ2-1; TRBD1 matches 9 bases. The sample consisted of PBMCs. The sequence came from a human donor in good health. The DNA of the CDR3 is TGTGCCAGCAGCTTGGGGGACAGGGTCTCCTACAATGAGCAGTTCTTC. This sequence encodes CASSLGDRVSYNEQFF.